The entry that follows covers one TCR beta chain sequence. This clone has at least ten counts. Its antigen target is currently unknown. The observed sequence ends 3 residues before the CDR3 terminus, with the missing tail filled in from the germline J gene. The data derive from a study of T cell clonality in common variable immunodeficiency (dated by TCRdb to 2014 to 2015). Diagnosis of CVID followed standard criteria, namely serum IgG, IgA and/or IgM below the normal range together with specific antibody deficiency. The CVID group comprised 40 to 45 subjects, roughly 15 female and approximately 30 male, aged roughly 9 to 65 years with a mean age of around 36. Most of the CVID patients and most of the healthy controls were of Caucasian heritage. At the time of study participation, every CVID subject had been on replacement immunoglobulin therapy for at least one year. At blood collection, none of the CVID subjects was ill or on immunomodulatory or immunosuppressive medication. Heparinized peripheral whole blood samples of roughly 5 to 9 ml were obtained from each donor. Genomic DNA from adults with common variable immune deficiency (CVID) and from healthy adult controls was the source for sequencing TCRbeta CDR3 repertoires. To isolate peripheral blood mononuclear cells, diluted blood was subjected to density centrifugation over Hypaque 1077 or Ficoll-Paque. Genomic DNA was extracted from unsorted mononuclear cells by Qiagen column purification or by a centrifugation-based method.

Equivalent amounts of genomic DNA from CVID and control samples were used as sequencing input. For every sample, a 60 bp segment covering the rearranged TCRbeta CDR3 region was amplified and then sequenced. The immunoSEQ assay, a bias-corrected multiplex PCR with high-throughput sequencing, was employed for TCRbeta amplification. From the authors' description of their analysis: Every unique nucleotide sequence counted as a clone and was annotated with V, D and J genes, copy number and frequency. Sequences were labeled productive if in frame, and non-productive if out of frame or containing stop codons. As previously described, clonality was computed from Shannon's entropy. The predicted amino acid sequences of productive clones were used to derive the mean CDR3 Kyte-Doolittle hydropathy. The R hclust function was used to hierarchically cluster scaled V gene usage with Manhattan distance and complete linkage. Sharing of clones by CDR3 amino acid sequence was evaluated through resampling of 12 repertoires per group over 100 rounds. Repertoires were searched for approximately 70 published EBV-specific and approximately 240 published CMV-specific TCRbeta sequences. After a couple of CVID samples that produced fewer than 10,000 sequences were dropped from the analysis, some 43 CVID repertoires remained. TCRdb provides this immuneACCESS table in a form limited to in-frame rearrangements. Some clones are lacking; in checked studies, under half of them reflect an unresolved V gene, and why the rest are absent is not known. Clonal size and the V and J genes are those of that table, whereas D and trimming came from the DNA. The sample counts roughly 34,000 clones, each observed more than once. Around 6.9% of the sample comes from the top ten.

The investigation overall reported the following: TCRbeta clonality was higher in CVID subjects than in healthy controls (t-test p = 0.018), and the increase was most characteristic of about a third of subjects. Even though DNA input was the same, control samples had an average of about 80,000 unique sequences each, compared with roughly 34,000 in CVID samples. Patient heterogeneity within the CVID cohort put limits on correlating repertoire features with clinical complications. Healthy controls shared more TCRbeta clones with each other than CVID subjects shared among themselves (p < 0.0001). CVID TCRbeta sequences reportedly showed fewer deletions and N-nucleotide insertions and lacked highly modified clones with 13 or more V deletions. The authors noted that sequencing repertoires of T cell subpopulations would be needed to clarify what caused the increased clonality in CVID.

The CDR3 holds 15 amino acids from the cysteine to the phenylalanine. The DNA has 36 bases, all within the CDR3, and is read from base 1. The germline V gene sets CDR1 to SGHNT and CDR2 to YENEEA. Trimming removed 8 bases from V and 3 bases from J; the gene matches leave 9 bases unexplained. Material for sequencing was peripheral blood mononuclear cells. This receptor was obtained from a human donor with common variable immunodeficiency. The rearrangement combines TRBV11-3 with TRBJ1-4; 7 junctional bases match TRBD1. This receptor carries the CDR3 CASGRGGSANEKLFF. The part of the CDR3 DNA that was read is TGTGCCAGCGGACGAGGGGGCTCAGCTAATGAAAAA. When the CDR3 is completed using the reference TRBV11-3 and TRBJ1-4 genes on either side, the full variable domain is EAGVVQSPRYKIIEKKQPVAFWCNPISGHNTLYWYLQNLGQGPELLIRYENEEAVDDSQLPKDRFSAERLKGVDSTLKIQPAELGDSAVYLCASGRGGSANEKLFFGSGTQLSVL.